Each of the 5 T cell receptor beta chains below was sequenced from the same sample in a study of CD8+ T cells in alopecia areata. Investigators isolated RNA and reverse transcribed it into cDNA to act as the sequencing template. The table came from immunoSEQ multiplex PCR; TCRdb's copy has only in-frame clones and leaves some out. The table shows 50,000 to 65,000 clones, with 46% occurring only once. As to treatment: oral pan-JAK inhibitor, 5-10 mg twice daily. The source was CD8+ T cells sorted from blood, collected between weeks 36 and 40, from a patient treated with tofacitinib. The receptors come from a human donor with alopecia areata.

The rearrangement uses TRBV29-1 and TRBJ2-7; D tentatively fits TRBD1 or TRBD2 (6 bases each). V lost 4 bases and J 7 bases, leaving 14 bases between the germline ends. This CDR3 is built from 12 residues. Looked up from germline, CDR1 is SQVTM and CDR2 is ANQGSEA. CDR3 protein: CSVVGGMGEQYF. As DNA, the CDR3 is TGCAGCGTTGTAGGGGGGATGGGGGAGCAGTACTTC.

The chain has TRBV10-1 and TRBJ2-7, with D possibly matching TRBD1 (5 bases). The germline V and J ends were trimmed by 8 bases and 6 bases, with 17 bases remaining between them. This CDR3 is built from 13 residues. Looked up from germline, CDR1 is WNHNN and CDR2 is SYGVQD (reference sequence). The CDR3 DNA reads TGCGCCAGCTCCTTGGCTCCAAGGGGCGAGCAGTACTTC. Translated, it gives CASSLAPRGEQYF.

This clone was counted between two and nine times. One junction end disagrees with the germline gene, perhaps due to a read error. The V call is TRBV7-2, the J call TRBJ1-2, with D unclear. The CDR3 sequence is 9 residues long. Germline V gene lookup returns CDR1 SGHTA and CDR2 FQGNSA. The CDR3 coding sequence is TGTGCCACCAAGCGGGGAAGTCGCTTC. Protein product: CATKRGSRF.

This chain connects TRBV9 to TRBJ2-1; 8 positions agree with TRBD1. Trimming removed 5 bases from V and 0 bases from J; junction bases left unmatched: 4. The V gene's germline CDR1 is SGDLS and CDR2 YYNGEE. This CDR3 region has 15 residues. For the CDR3, the DNA is TGTGCCAGCAGTACCACAGGGGGCTCCTACAATGAGCAGTTCTTC. Residues: CASSTTGGSYNEQFF.

CDR3 in DNA: TGTGCCAGCAGTTTTGGCGGGCGCACAGATACGCAGTATTTT. As protein: CASSFGGRTDTQYF. This chain links TRBV28 with TRBJ2-3, with a possible D match to TRBD2 (5 bases). CDR3 length: 14 residues. Germline V gene data show CDR1 as MDHEN and CDR2 as SYDVKM. V was cut by 3 bases and J by 1 base, with 8 bases left in between. Full variable domain (remainder filled in from reference TRBV28 and TRBJ2-3): DVKVTQSSRYLVKRTGEKVFLECVQDMDHENMFWYRQDPGLGLRLIYFSYDVKMKEKGDIPEGYSVSREKKERFSLILESASTNQTSMYLCASSFGGRTDTQYFGPGTRLTVL.